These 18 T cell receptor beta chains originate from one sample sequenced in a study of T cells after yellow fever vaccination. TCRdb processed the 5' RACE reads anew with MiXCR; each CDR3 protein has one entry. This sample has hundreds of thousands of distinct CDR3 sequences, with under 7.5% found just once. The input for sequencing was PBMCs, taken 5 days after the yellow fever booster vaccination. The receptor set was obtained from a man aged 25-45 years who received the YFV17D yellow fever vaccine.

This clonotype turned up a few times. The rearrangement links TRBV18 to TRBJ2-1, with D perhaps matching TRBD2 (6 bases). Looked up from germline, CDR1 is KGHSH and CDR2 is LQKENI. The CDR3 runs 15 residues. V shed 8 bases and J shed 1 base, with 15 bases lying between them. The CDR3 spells CASEDGSLSYNEQFF. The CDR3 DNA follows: TGTGCCAGCGAGGACGGGAGTTTATCCTACAATGAGCAGTTCTTC. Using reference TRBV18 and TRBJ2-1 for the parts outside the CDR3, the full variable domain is NAGVMQNPRHLVRRRGQEARLRCSPMKGHSHVYWYRQLPEEGLKFMVYLQKENIIDESGMPKERFSAEFPKEGPSILRIQQVVRGDSAAYFCASEDGSLSYNEQFFGPGTRLTVL.

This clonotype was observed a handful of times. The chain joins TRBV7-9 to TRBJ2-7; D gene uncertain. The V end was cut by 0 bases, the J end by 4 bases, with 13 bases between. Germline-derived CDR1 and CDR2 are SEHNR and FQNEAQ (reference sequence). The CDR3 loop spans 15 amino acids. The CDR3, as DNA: TGTGCCAGCAGCTTAGCAGGGTCTCTAGGGTACGAGCAGTACTTC. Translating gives CASSLAGSLGYEQYF.

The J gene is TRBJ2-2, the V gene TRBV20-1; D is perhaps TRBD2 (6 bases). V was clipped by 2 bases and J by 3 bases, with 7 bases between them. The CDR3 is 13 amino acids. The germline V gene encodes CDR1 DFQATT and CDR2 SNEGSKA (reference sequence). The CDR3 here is CSARRDYTGELFF. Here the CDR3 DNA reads TGCAGTGCTAGACGGGACTACACCGGGGAGCTGTTTTTT.

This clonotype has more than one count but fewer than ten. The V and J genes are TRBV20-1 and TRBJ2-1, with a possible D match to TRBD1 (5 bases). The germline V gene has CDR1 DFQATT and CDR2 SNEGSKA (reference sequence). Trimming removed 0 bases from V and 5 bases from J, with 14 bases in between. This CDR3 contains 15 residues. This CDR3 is CSARDPQGLDNEQFF. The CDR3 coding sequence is TGCAGTGCTAGAGATCCCCAGGGTCTCGACAATGAGCAGTTCTTC.

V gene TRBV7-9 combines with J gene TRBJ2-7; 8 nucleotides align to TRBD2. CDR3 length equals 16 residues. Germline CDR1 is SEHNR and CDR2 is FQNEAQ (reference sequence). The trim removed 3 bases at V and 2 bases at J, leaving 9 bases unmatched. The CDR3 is CASSFRPAGEAYEQYF. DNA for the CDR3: TGTGCCAGCAGCTTTCGGCCAGCGGGAGAGGCCTACGAGCAGTACTTC.

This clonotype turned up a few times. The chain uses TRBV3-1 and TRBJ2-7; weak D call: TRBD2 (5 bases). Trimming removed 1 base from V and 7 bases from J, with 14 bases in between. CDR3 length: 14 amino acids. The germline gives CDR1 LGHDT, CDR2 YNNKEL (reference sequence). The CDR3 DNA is TGTGCCAGCAGCCAAGGGACTCTGTTGATGGAGCAGTACTTC. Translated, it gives CASSQGTLLMEQYF.

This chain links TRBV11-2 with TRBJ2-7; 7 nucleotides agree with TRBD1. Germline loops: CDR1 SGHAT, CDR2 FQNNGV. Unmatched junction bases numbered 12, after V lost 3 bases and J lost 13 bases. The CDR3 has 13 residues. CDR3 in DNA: TGTGCCAGCAGCTTGGCCGGGACAGCTAAGATATACTTC. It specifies CASSLAGTAKIYF.

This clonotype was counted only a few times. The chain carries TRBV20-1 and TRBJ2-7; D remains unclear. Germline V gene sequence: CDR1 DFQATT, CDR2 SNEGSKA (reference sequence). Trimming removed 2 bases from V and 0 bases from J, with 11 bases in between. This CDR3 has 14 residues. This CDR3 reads CSARSISFSYEQYF. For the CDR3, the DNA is TGCAGTGCTAGAAGTATTTCTTTCTCCTACGAGCAGTACTTC.

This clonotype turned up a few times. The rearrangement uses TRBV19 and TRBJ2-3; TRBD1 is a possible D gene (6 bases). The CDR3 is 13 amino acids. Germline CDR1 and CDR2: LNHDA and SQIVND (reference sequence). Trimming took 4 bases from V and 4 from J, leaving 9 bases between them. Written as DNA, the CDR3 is TGTGCCAGTAGTAACAGGGTGGCAGATACGCAGTATTTT. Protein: CASSNRVADTQYF.

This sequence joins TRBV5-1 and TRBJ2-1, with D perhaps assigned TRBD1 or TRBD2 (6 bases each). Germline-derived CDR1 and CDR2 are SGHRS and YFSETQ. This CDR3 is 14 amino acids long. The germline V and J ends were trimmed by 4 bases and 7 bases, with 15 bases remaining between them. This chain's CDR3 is CASSTPGAANEQFF. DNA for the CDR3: TGCGCCAGCAGCACCCCGGGGGCGGCTAATGAGCAGTTCTTC.

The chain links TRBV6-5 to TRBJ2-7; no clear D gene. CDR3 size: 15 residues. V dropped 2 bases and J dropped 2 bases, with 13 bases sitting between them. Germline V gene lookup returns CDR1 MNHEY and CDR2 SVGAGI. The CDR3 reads CASSYMQADPYEQYF. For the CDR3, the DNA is TGTGCCAGCAGTTACATGCAGGCCGATCCCTACGAGCAGTACTTC.

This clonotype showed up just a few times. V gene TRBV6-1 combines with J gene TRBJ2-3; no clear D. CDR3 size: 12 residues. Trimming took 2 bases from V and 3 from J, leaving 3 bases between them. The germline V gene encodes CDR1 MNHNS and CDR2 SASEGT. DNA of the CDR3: TGTGCCAGCAGTGAATATACAGATACGCAGTATTTT. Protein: CASSEYTDTQYF.

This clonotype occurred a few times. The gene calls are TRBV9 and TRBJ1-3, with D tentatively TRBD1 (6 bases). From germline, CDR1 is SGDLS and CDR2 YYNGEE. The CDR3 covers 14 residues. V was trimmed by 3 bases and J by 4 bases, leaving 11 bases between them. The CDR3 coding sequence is TGTGCCAGCAGCGATGACAGGCGCGGAAACACCATATATTTT. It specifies CASSDDRRGNTIYF.

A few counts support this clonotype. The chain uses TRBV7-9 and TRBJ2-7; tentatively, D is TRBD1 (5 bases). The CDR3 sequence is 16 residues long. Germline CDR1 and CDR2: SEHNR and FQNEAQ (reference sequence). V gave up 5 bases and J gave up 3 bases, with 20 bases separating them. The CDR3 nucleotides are TGTGCCAGCAGCCGACGGTCAGGGTTATCCCTCTACGAGCAGTACTTC. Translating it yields CASSRRSGLSLYEQYF.

The CDR3 here is CASRRQGAETQYF. The CDR3 bases are TGCGCCAGCAGGAGACAGGGAGCGGAGACCCAGTACTTC. This chain uses TRBV4-3 with TRBJ2-5; 7 nucleotides align to TRBD1. Trimming removed 6 bases from V and 5 bases from J; junction bases left unmatched: 6. CDR3 length: 13 residues. The germline V gene has CDR1 LGHNA and CDR2 YSLEER.

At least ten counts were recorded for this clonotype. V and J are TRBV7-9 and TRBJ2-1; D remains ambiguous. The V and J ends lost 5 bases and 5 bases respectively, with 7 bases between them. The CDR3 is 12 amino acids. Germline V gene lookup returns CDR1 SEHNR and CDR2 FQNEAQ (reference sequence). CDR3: CASSPLNNEQFF. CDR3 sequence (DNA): TGTGCCAGCAGCCCTCTAAACAATGAGCAGTTCTTC.

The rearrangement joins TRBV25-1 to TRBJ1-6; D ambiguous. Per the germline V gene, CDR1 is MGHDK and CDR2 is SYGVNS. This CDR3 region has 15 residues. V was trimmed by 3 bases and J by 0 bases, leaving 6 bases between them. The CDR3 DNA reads TGTGCCAGCAGTGATACTAGCTCCTATAATTCACCCCTCCACTTT. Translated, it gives CASSDTSSYNSPLHF.

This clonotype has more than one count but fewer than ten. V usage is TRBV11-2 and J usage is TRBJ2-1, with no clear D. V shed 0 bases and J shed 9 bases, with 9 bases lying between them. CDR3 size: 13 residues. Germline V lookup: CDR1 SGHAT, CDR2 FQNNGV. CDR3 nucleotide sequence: TGTGCCAGCAGCTTAGATCCTAGGAGTGAGCAGTTCTTC. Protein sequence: CASSLDPRSEQFF.